The rows below give T cell receptor beta chains drawn from one sample of a study of response to subunit inactivated influenza vaccine. Each CDR3 protein is one row after TCRdb ran MiXCR on the RT-PCR reads. This sample has under 850,000 distinct CDR3 sequences, with 18% found just once. The sample here was PBMCs from blood, taken roughly 5 days after vaccination. These receptors were taken from a man between 50 and 59 years old who received an inactivated influenza vaccine. The CDR3 runs from the conserved cysteine through the conserved F or W. D genes are given only for firm matches. Expanded clones get a size class; other rows say once, few or many, or leave the size out.

clone_size j_call v_call d_call cdr3_length cdr3_aa cdr3_nt
. TRBJ2-5 TRBV24-1 TRBD2 13 CATSAAGGETQYF TGTGCCACCAGTGCCGCGGGAGGAGAGACCCAGTACTTC
. TRBJ2-3 TRBV29-1 TRBD2 14 CSVSSGGAGDTQYF TGCAGCGTTTCCAGCGGGGGGGCAGGAGATACGCAGTATTTT
few TRBJ1-2 TRBV7-2 . 14 CASSVGNRVHGYTF TGTGCCAGCAGCGTCGGGAACAGGGTTCATGGCTACACCTTC
many TRBJ2-7 TRBV28 . 11 CASSRTAEQYF TGTGCCAGCAGTAGGACAGCAGAGCAGTACTTC
. TRBJ1-5 TRBV6-1 . 13 CASSAGWRQPQHF TGTGCCAGCAGCGCCGGTTGGAGACAGCCCCAGCATTTT
. TRBJ2-3 TRBV2 TRBD2 15 CASSVLAGGTDTQYF TGCGCCAGCAGTGTCCTAGCGGGGGGCACAGATACGCAGTATTTT
few TRBJ2-2 TRBV4-3 . 16 CASSQDWANAGGELFF TGCGCCAGCAGCCAAGACTGGGCAAATGCTGGCGGGGAGCTGTTTTTT
few TRBJ2-5 TRBV9 . 15 CASSVGGTAQETQYF TGTGCCAGCAGCGTAGGAGGGACTGCTCAAGAGACCCAGTACTTC
many TRBJ2-3 TRBV10-3 . 16 CAISESSPGPTDTQYF TGTGCCATCAGTGAGTCGTCCCCAGGGCCGACAGATACGCAGTATTTT
many TRBJ2-1 TRBV7-9 . 16 CASSPDSTFYYNEQFF TGTGCCAGCAGCCCGGACTCGACTTTCTACTACAATGAGCAGTTCTTC
. TRBJ2-1 TRBV6-2/TRBV6-3 TRBD2 12 CASRLLAGLEFF TGTGCCAGCCGGCTACTAGCGGGACTGGAGTTCTTC
few TRBJ2-1 TRBV7-2 . 13 CASSLRSPAGQFF TGTGCCAGCAGCTTACGTTCCCCAGCCGGGCAGTTCTTC
many TRBJ2-1 TRBV24-1 . 15 CATSDLQDTYNEQFF TGTGCCACCAGTGATTTGCAGGACACCTACAATGAGCAGTTCTTC
few TRBJ2-3 TRBV4-1 TRBD2 17 CASSYDVGLADTDTQYF TGCGCCAGCAGCTACGATGTCGGACTAGCTGACACAGATACGCAGTATTTT
. TRBJ2-6 TRBV6-5 . 18 CASSYSGVGFSGANVLTF TGTGCCAGCAGTTACTCGGGGGTAGGCTTCTCTGGGGCCAACGTCCTGACTTTC
. TRBJ2-3 TRBV20-1 TRBD2 16 CSAHKLAGASTDTQYF TGCAGTGCTCACAAGCTAGCGGGGGCCTCCACAGATACGCAGTATTTT